These 20 T cell receptor beta chains were all obtained from the same sample, sequenced in a study of beta chain features in type 1 diabetes. The sequenced template was cDNA made from the entire isolated RNA. The table came from immunoSEQ multiplex PCR; TCRdb's copy has only in-frame clones and leaves some out. The sample lists 860,000 or so clones, about 17% occurring once. The sample consisted of naive CD4+ T cells from blood. These receptors were obtained from a woman aged 18-30 years in good health.

This sequence joins TRBV4-3 and TRBJ2-6; TRBD1 agrees at 7 bases. Trimming took 0 bases from V and 0 from J; bases not matched to a gene: 11. The CDR3 totals 20 residues. Germline values: CDR1 LGHNA, CDR2 YSLEER. The CDR3 spells CASSQEGPGTADSGANVLTF. CDR3 DNA sequence: TGCGCCAGCAGCCAAGAGGGGCCGGGGACAGCGGACTCTGGGGCCAACGTCCTGACTTTC.

In its sample, this clone was seen a few times. The J gene is TRBJ2-3, the V gene TRBV18, with unresolved D. The V and J ends lost 2 bases and 0 bases respectively, with 12 bases between them. There are 16 residues in the CDR3. The germline gives CDR1 KGHSH, CDR2 LQKENI. The CDR3 DNA is TGTGCCAGCTCACCAAGAGGCGTATCTAGCACAGATACGCAGTATTTT. Translating it yields CASSPRGVSSTDTQYF.

This clone was seen only a few times. A read error is likely, as this CDR3 ends without the conserved phenylalanine or tryptophan. The DNA is omitted, as the CDR3 cannot be located on it reliably, and the CDR3 follows TCRdb's listing. This chain joins TRBV5-8 and TRBJ2-3; the table's D call, TRBD1, was not checked against the DNA. Inclusive of both ends, the CDR3 amounts to 13 amino acids. The V gene's germline CDR1 is SGHTS and CDR2 YDEGEE. The CDR3 is CASSLVGAPGPGV.

This clone was counted only a few times. V gene TRBV28 combines with J gene TRBJ1-3; 7 bases map to TRBD1. V shed 5 bases and J 0 bases; nucleotides not matched to a gene: 4. The CDR3 totals 15 residues. Germline lookup yields CDR1 MDHEN and CDR2 SYDVKM. This CDR3 is CASSTGALSGNTIYF. The CDR3 region has the DNA TGTGCCAGCAGTACAGGGGCACTCTCTGGAAACACCATATATTTT.

This CDR3 reads CASSLLFPIADTQYF. The CDR3 DNA follows: TGTGCCAGCAGTTTACTATTCCCCATAGCGGATACGCAGTATTTT. This chain uses TRBV28 with TRBJ2-3, with D tentatively TRBD2 (5 bases). Germline V gene sequence: CDR1 MDHEN, CDR2 SYDVKM. The CDR3 is made up of 15 amino acids. The V gene lost 2 bases and the J gene lost 6 bases, with 15 bases spanning the gap. Full variable domain (remainder filled in from reference TRBV28 and TRBJ2-3): DVKVTQSSRYLVKRTGEKVFLECVQDMDHENMFWYRQDPGLGLRLIYFSYDVKMKEKGDIPEGYSVSREKKERFSLILESASTNQTSMYLCASSLLFPIADTQYFGPGTRLTVL.

A few counts support this clone. The sample contains more than one DNA sequence encoding this CDR3. This chain joins TRBV10-3 and TRBJ2-1; 7 nucleotides line up with TRBD2. Germline V gene lookup returns CDR1 ENHRY and CDR2 SYGVKD. The CDR3 has 13 amino acids. Trimming took 4 bases from V and 4 from J; bases not matched to a gene: 1. This chain's CDR3 is CAISGGGYNEQFF. The CDR3 DNA reads as TGTGCCATCAGTGGGGGGGGTTACAATGAGCAGTTCTTC.

The chain is built from TRBV9 and TRBJ1-1; D unresolved. CDR3 size: 14 residues. Germline V CDR1 and CDR2: SGDLS, YYNGEE. Between the trimmed V and J ends, which lost 4 bases and 5 bases, there was a span of 15 bases. The DNA of the CDR3 is TGTGCCAGCAGCCGCTCCTCAGCGGGAACTGAAGCTTTCTTT. It translates to CASSRSSAGTEAFF. The variable domain in full, with the rest retrieved from reference TRBV9 and TRBJ1-1, is DSGVTQTPKHLITATGQRVTLRCSPRSGDLSVYWYQQSLDQGLQFLIQYYNGEERAKGNILERFSAQQFPDLHSELNLSSLELGDSALYFCASSRSSAGTEAFFGQGTRLTVV.

The chain carries TRBV6-6 and TRBJ2-3; 8 bases map to TRBD2. V dropped 6 bases and J dropped 2; count of bases not matched to a gene: 4. The CDR3 runs 14 residues. The germline V gene has CDR1 MNHNY and CDR2 SVGAGI (reference sequence). The CDR3 DNA reads TGTGCCAGCAGCCGTAGCGGGAACACAGATACGCAGTATTTT. This gives the protein CASSRSGNTDTQYF.

The rearrangement links TRBV27 to TRBJ2-1; no clear D gene. V was shortened by 3 bases and J by 6 bases, with 21 bases between the two germline ends. From germline, CDR1 is MNHEY and CDR2 SMNVEV (reference sequence). The CDR3 consists of 17 residues. In nucleotides, the CDR3 is TGTGCCAGCAGTTTTCGGCCCCTTCTACAACGTGGCAATGAGCAGTTCTTC. It specifies CASSFRPLLQRGNEQFF.

The DNA of the CDR3 is TGTGCCACCAGCAGAGTGGGGTCCTTGGGCAATCAGCCCCAGCATTTT. This encodes CATSRVGSLGNQPQHF. The V and J genes are TRBV15 and TRBJ1-5; unclear D gene. This CDR3 comprises 16 residues. V lost 1 base to trimming and J lost 2 bases, with 12 bases between them. Germline assignment: CDR1 LNHNV and CDR2 YYDKDF (reference sequence).

The chain has TRBV6-5 and TRBJ2-7; D is uncertain. Germline V CDR1 and CDR2: MNHEY, SVGAGI. Trimming left V 1 base short and J 1 base short, with 8 bases between. This CDR3 region has 14 residues. CDR3 protein: CASSYWSGSYEQYF. In DNA, the CDR3 is TGTGCCAGCAGTTACTGGTCGGGTTCCTACGAGCAGTACTTC.

This clone appeared a few times. V usage is TRBV15 and J usage is TRBJ2-3, with 7 bases identical to TRBD2. The ends lost 6 bases at V and 6 bases at J; junction bases unmatched: 15. Germline V gene sequence: CDR1 LNHNV, CDR2 YYDKDF (reference sequence). The CDR3 sequence is 16 residues long. DNA of the CDR3: TGTGCCACCAGTTATACCCTAGCGGAGCCGAGGGATACGCAGTATTTT. It codes for CATSYTLAEPRDTQYF. The whole variable domain, filled in from reference TRBV15 and TRBJ2-3, reads DAMVIQNPRYQVTQFGKPVTLSCSQTLNHNVMYWYQQKSSQAPKLLFHYYDKDFNNEADTPDNFQSRRPNTSFCFLDIRSPGLGDTAMYLCATSYTLAEPRDTQYFGPGTRLTVL.

Regarding this clone: Other nucleotide sequences from this sample produce the same CDR3. V gene TRBV18 combines with J gene TRBJ1-1; 7 bases match TRBD1. The germline gives CDR1 KGHSH, CDR2 LQKENI. V was clipped by 6 bases and J by 1 base; unmatched bases: 5. This CDR3 has 14 amino acids. For the CDR3, the DNA is TGTGCCAGCTCGCGAGGGGGCCGGAACACTGAAGCTTTCTTT. It codes for CASSRGGRNTEAFF.

The CDR3 nucleotides are TGTGCCAGCAGCTTAATCGGCTCCGGGGCGGACACCGGGGAGCTGTTTTTT. Translating gives CASSLIGSGADTGELFF. The chain uses TRBV11-1 and TRBJ2-2; D is possibly TRBD1 or TRBD2 (5 bases each). The length of the CDR3 is 17 residues. CDR1 is SGHAT and CDR2 is FQDESV in the germline V gene (reference sequence). The V end was cut by 2 bases, the J end by 3 bases, with 16 bases between.

This chain joins TRBV4-2 and TRBJ2-1; maybe TRBD1 (7 bases). The CDR3 runs to 13 residues. V shed 1 base and J shed 8 bases, with 9 bases lying between them. Germline CDR1 and CDR2: LGHNA and YNFKEQ. The CDR3 sequence: CASSQGRGDEQFF. The DNA of the CDR3 is TGTGCCAGCAGCCAAGGCAGGGGGGATGAGCAGTTCTTC.

The chain carries TRBV6-6 and TRBJ2-1; TRBD1 matches 8 bases. Germline-derived CDR1 and CDR2 are MNHNY and SVGAGI (reference sequence). The V and J ends lost 2 bases and 10 bases, in that order; junction bases with no gene match: 7. This CDR3 contains 14 residues. The CDR3 DNA reads as TGTGCCAGCAGTTACGTCCAGGGGGCAGGGGAGCAGTTCTTC. Translating gives CASSYVQGAGEQFF.

Only a few counts were recorded for this clone. The V call is TRBV27, the J call TRBJ2-1, with 13 bases fitting TRBD2. This CDR3 spans 13 amino acids. Germline CDR1 is MNHEY and CDR2 is SMNVEV (reference sequence). With 8 bases clipped from V and 8 bases from J, the junction kept 3 bases outside the gene matches. In nucleotides, the CDR3 is TGTGCCAGCCGACTAGCGGGGGGCGATGAGCAGTTCTTC. Translating gives CASRLAGGDEQFF.

This clone was recorded a few times. The chain couples TRBV4-3 to TRBJ1-2; 9 bases are a match to TRBD1. The V gene end was trimmed by 3 bases and the J gene end by 7 bases; junction bases not matched to a gene: 9. The CDR3 is made up of 15 amino acids. Germline-derived CDR1 and CDR2 are LGHNA and YSLEER. CDR3 region: CASSHPGQGPPGYTF. In DNA form, the CDR3 reads TGCGCCAGCAGCCATCCGGGACAGGGTCCTCCTGGCTACACCTTC.

This clone was observed a handful of times. The CDR3 nucleotides are TGTGCCAGCAGTATAGCTACGGGAGTTCCCACAGATACGCAGTATTTT. Amino acids: CASSIATGVPTDTQYF. This chain uses TRBV28 with TRBJ2-3; D may be TRBD2 (6 bases). The V and J ends lost 5 bases and 2 bases respectively, with 17 bases between them. Germline CDR1 is MDHEN and CDR2 is SYDVKM. The CDR3 has 16 amino acids.

The chain recombines TRBV7-9 with TRBJ2-6; 7 bases are shared with TRBD1. This CDR3 region has 18 residues. V shed 6 bases, J shed 0 bases, and the junction held 11 bases outside the gene matches. Germline V gives CDR1 SEHNR, CDR2 FQNEAQ (reference sequence). As DNA, the CDR3 is TGTGCCAGCAGTCCCAACCGACAGGGAACCTCTGGGGCCAACGTCCTGACTTTC. It encodes CASSPNRQGTSGANVLTF.